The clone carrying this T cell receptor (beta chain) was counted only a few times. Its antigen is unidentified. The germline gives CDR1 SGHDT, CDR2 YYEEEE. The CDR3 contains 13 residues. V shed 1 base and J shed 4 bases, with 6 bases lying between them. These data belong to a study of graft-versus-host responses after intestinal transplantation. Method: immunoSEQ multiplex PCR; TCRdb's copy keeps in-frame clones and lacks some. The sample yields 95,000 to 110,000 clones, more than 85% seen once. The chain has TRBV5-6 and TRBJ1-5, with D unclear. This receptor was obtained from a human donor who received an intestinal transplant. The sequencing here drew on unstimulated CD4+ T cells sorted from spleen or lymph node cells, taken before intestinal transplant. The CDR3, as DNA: TGTGCCAGCAGCTTGACAAGGAATCAGCCCCAGCATTTT. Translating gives CASSLTRNQPQHF.